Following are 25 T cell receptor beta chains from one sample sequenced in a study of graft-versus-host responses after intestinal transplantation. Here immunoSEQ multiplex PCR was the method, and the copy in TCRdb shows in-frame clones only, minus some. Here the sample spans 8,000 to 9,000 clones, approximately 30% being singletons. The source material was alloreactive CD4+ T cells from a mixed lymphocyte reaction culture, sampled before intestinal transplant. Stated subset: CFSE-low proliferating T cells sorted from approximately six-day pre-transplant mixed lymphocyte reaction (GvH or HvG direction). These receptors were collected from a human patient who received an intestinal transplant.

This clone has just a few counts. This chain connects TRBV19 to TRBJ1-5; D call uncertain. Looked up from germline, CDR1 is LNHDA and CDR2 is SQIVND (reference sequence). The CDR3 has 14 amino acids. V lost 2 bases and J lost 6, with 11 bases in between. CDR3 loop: CASSILGDSQPQHF. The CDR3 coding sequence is TGTGCCAGTAGTATACTCGGCGACTCTCAGCCCCAGCATTTT. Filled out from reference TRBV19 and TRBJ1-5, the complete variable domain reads DGGITQSPKYLFRKEGQNVTLSCEQNLNHDAMYWYRQDPGQGLRLIYYSQIVNDFQKGDIAEGYSVSREKKESFPLTVTSAQKNPTAFYLCASSILGDSQPQHFGDGTRLSIL.

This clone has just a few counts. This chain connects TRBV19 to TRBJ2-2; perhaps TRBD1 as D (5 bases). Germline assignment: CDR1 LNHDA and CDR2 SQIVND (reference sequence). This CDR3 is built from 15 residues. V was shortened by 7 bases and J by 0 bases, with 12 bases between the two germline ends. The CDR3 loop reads CASTGINANTGELFF. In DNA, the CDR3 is TGTGCCAGTACAGGGATAAACGCGAACACCGGGGAGCTGTTTTTT.

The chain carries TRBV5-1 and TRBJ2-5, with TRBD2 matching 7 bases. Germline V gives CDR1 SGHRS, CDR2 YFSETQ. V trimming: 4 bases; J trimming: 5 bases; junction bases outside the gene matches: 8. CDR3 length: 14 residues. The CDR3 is CASSREAGRETQYF. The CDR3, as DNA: TGCGCCAGCAGCCGGGAGGCGGGACGGGAGACCCAGTACTTC.

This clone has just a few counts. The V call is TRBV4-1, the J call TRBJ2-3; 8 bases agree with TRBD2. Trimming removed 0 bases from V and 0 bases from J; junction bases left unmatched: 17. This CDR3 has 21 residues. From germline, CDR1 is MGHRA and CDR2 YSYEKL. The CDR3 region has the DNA TGCGCCAGCAGCCAAGATCCACCCGCCTCATTTAGCGGGATTAGCACAGATACGCAGTATTTT. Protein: CASSQDPPASFSGISTDTQYF.

CDR3: CASRRVYHNEQFF. DNA of the CDR3: TGTGCCAGCAGGAGGGTCTACCACAATGAGCAGTTCTTC. This chain links TRBV27 with TRBJ2-1; perhaps TRBD2 as D (5 bases). The germline V gene has CDR1 MNHEY and CDR2 SMNVEV (reference sequence). Trimming shortened V by 6 bases and J by 5 bases, and 11 bases separated the two germline ends. This CDR3 region has 13 residues.

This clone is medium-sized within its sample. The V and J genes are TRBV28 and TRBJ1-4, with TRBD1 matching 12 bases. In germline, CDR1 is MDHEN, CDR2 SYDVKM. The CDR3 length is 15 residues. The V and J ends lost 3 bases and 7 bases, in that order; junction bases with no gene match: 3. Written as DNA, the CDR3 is TGTGCCAGCAGTTTCCGGGACAGGGGGCGTGAAAAACTGTTTTTT. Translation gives CASSFRDRGREKLFF.

The CDR3 bases are TGTGCCAGCAGTCCCCGGGGGGGTAGGGCTGAAGCTTTCTTT. It codes for CASSPRGGRAEAFF. The chain is built from TRBV6-5 and TRBJ1-1; D is perhaps TRBD1 (5 bases). Per germline, CDR1 MNHEY and CDR2 SVGAGI. CDR3 length equals 14 residues. V lost 5 bases, J lost 6 bases, and 16 bases lay in between.

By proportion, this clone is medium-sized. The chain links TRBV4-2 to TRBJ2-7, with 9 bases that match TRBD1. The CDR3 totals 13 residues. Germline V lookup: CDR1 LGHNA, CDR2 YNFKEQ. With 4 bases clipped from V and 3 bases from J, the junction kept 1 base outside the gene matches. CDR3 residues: CASSRDRDYEQYF. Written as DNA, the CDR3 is TGTGCCAGCAGCCGGGACAGGGACTACGAGCAGTACTTC.

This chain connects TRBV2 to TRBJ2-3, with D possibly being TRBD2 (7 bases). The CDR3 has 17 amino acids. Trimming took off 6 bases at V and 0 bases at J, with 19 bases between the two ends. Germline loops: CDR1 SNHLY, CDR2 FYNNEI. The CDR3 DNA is TGTGCCAGCAGACCAATGGGGCGGGGGCCGAGCACAGATACGCAGTATTTT. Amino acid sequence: CASRPMGRGPSTDTQYF.

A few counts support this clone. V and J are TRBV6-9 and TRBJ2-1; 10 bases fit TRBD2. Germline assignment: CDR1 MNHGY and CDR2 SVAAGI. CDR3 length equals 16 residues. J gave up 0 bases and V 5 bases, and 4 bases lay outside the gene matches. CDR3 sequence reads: CASSKAGGSSYNEQFF. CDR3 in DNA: TGTGCCAGCAGTAAAGCGGGGGGGAGCTCCTACAATGAGCAGTTCTTC.

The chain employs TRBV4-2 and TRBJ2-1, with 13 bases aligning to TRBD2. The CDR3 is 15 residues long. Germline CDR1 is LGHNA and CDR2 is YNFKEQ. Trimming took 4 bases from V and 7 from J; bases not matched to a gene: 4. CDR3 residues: CASSPGLAGENEQFF. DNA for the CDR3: TGTGCCAGCAGCCCTGGACTAGCGGGAGAAAATGAGCAGTTCTTC.

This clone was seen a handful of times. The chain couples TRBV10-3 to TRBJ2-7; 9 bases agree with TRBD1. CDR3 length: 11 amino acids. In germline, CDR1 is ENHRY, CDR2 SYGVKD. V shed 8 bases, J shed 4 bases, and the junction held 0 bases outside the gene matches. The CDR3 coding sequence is TGTGCCATCGGGACAGGGTACGAGCAGTACTTC. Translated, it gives CAIGTGYEQYF.

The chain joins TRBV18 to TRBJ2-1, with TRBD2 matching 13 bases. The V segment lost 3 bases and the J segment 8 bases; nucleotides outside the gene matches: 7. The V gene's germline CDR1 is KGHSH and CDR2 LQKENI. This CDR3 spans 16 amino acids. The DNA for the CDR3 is TGTGCCAGCTCACCCAATAGACTAGCGGGAGGCGATGAGCAGTTCTTC. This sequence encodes CASSPNRLAGGDEQFF.

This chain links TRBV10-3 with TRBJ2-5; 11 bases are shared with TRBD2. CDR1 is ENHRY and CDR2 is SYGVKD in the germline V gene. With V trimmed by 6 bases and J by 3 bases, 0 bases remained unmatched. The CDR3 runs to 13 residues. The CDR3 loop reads CAIRLAGEETQYF. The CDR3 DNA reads TGTGCCATCAGACTAGCGGGAGAAGAGACCCAGTACTTC.

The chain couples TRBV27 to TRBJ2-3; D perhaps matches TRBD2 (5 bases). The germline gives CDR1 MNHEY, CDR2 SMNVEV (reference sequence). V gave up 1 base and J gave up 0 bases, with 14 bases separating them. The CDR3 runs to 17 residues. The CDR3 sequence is CASSLYLLDSSTDTQYF. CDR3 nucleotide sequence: TGTGCCAGCAGTTTATACCTACTAGACTCTAGCACAGATACGCAGTATTTT.

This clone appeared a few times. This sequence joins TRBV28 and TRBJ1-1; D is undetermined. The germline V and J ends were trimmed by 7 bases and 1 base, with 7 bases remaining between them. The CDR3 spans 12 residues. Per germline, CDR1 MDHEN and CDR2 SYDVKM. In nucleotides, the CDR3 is TGTGCCAGCAAGGAGCCGAACACTGAAGCTTTCTTT. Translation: CASKEPNTEAFF.

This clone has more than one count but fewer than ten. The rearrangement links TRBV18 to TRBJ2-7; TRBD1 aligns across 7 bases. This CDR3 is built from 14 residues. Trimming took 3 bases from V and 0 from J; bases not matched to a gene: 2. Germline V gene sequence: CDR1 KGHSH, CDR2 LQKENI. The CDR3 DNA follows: TGTGCCAGCTCACCGGGACAGAGCTCCTACGAGCAGTACTTC. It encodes CASSPGQSSYEQYF.

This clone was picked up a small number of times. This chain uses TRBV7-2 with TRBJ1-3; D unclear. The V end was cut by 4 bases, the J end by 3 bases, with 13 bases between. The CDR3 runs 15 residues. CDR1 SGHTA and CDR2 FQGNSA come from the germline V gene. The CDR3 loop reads CASSSGRLIGNTIYF. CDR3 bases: TGTGCCAGCAGCTCCGGTCGGTTAATTGGAAACACCATATATTTT.

CDR3 coding DNA: TGCGCCAGCAGCTCGGGACAGGGGGCTGGGGCCAACGTCCTGACTTTC. It encodes CASSSGQGAGANVLTF. This chain connects TRBV5-1 to TRBJ2-6; 11 bases fit TRBD1. Germline assignment: CDR1 SGHRS and CDR2 YFSETQ. The J segment lost 2 bases and the V segment lost 3 bases, leaving 1 base of the junction unmatched. The CDR3 runs to 16 residues.

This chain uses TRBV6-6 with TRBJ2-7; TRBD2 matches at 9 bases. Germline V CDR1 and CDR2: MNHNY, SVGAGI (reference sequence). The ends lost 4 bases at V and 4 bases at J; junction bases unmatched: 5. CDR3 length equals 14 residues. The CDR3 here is CASSSVGLAYEQYF. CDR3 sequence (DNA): TGTGCCAGCAGTTCGGTGGGACTAGCATACGAGCAGTACTTC.

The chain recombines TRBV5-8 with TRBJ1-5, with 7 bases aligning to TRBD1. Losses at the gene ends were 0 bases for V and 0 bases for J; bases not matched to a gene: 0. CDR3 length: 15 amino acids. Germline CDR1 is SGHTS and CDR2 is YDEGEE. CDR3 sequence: CASSLGQGSNQPQHF. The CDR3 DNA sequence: TGTGCCAGCAGCTTGGGACAGGGTAGCAATCAGCCCCAGCATTTT. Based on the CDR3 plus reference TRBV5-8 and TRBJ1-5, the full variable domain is EAGVTQSPTHLIKTRGQQATLRCSPISGHTSVYWYQQALGLGLQFLLWYDEGEERNRGNFPPRFSGRQFPNYSSELNVNALELEDSALYLCASSLGQGSNQPQHFGDGTRLSIL.

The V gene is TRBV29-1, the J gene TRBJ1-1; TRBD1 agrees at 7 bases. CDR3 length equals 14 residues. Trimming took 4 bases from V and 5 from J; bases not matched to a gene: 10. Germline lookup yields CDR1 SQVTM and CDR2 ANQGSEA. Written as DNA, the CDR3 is TGCAGCGTTGGATTAAGGACAGGTGTAACTGAAGCTTTCTTT. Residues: CSVGLRTGVTEAFF.

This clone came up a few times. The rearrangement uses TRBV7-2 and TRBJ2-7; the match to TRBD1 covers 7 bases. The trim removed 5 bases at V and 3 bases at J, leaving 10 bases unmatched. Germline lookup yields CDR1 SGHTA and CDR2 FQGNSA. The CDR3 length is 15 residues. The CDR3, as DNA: TGTGCCAGCAGCCTCCCTACAGGGGTAAGCTACGAGCAGTACTTC. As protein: CASSLPTGVSYEQYF.

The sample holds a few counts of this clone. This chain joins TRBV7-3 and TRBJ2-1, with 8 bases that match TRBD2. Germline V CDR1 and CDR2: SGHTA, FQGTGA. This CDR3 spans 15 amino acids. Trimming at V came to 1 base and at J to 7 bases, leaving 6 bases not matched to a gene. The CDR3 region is CASSLMGLGVNEQFF. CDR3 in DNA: TGTGCCAGCAGCTTAATGGGACTAGGGGTGAATGAGCAGTTCTTC.

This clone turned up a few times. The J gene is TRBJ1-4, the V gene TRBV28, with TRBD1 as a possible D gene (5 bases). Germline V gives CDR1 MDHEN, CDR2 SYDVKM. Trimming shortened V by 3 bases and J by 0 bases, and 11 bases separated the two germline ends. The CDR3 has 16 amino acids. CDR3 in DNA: TGTGCCAGCAGTTTTGGTGCGGGGGCAACTAATGAAAAACTGTTTTTT. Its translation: CASSFGAGATNEKLFF.